The sequence of this T cell receptor (beta chain) was determined in a study of OX40 agonist ivuxolimab in advanced cancers. Study information: Ivuxolimab, an agonist antibody against OX40 (CD134), was given to patients.

The ends were cut back, 8 bases at V and 4 bases at J, with 21 bases in the middle. Germline assignment: CDR1 SGHTA and CDR2 FQGNSA. CDR3 length: 16 amino acids. Assay: immunoSEQ multiplex PCR; the TCRdb copy retains only in-frame clones and omits some. The sample includes about 82,000 clones, more than 80% of them seen just once. Overall study results and limits: At doses 0.1 to 3.0 mg/kg, CD4+ and CD8+ clones expanded.

Regarding this clone: Its antigen is not identified.

This receptor was taken from an adult with an advanced solid tumor such as melanoma, head and neck, liver or kidney cancer. V and J are TRBV7-2 and TRBJ2-1; D may be TRBD1 or TRBD2 (5 bases each). The sample here was CD4+ or CD8+ T cells sorted from blood, taken in a trial of the OX40 agonist ivuxolimab. This chain's CDR3 is CASLPAGTGFYNEQFF. The CDR3 DNA is TGTGCCAGCCTCCCCGCTGGGACGGGGTTTTACAATGAGCAGTTCTTC.